The 5 T cell receptor beta chains given below trace back to one sample, sequenced in a study of T cell changes during pregnancy in multiple sclerosis. Clones were read by immunoSEQ multiplex PCR, and TCRdb kept only the in-frame ones, dropping some. Among some 74,000 clones, around 92% were seen once, and the ten largest hold 2.3%. The specimen comprised peripheral blood, sampled before pregnancy. The receptors stem from a female donor with multiple sclerosis, enrolled in a pregnancy study.

The rearrangement links TRBV6-1 to TRBJ2-7, with D maybe TRBD1 (5 bases). The CDR3 sequence is 13 residues long. V was pared by 5 bases and J by 2 bases, with 10 bases between. CDR1 MNHNS and CDR2 SASEGT come from the germline V gene. The CDR3 nucleotides are TGTGCCAGCAGTCAAACAGGTCCCTACGAGCAGTACTTC. Its protein product is CASSQTGPYEQYF.

This chain links TRBV6-6 with TRBJ1-1; the D gene is possibly TRBD1 (6 bases). Between the trimmed V and J ends, which lost 4 bases and 3 bases, there was a span of 15 bases. Looked up from germline, CDR1 is MNHNY and CDR2 is SVGAGI (reference sequence). CDR3 size: 15 residues. CDR3 in DNA: TGTGCCAGCAGTTGGGGGTCAGGGGCGGACACTGAAGCTTTCTTT. Amino acid sequence: CASSWGSGADTEAFF.

The CDR3 here is CASSQALAGGPLYEQYF. DNA of the CDR3: TGTGCCAGCAGCCAAGCGCTAGCGGGAGGCCCTCTATACGAGCAGTACTTC. V is TRBV4-2 and J is TRBJ2-7; TRBD2 agrees at 11 bases. The CDR3 has 17 amino acids. The germline V gene has CDR1 LGHNA and CDR2 YNFKEQ. Unmatched junction bases numbered 9, after V lost 1 base and J lost 4 bases.

This chain's CDR3 is CARGAPTGYEKLFF. The CDR3 coding sequence is TGTGCCAGGGGGGCACCAACGGGCTATGAAAAACTGTTTTTT. J is TRBJ1-4 and V is TRBV25-1; D possibly corresponds to TRBD1 (6 bases). Germline V CDR1 and CDR2: MGHDK, SYGVNS. The CDR3 is made up of 14 amino acids. Deletions cut 9 bases from V and 6 bases from J, with 17 bases between.

V usage is TRBV18 and J usage is TRBJ2-6; 9 nucleotides agree with TRBD1. Per germline, CDR1 KGHSH and CDR2 LQKENI. The CDR3 spans 16 residues. V shed 3 bases and J 3 bases; nucleotides not matched to a gene: 3. The CDR3 sequence: CASSPTGGVGANVLTF. CDR3 coding DNA: TGTGCCAGCTCACCCACAGGGGGCGTTGGGGCCAACGTCCTGACTTTC.